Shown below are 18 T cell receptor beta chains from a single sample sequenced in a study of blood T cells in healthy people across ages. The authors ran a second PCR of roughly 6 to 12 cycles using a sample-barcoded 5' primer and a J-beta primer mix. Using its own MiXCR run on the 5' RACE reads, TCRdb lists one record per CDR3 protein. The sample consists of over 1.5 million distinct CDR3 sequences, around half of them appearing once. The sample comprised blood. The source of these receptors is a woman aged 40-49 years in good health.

CDR3 sequence (DNA): TGTGCCAGCAGAAGAAGCGGGGGGGCCAACAATGAGCAGTTCTTC. Residues: CASRRSGGANNEQFF. This chain uses TRBV6-1 with TRBJ2-1; 10 bases fit TRBD2. Germline CDR1 MNHNS, CDR2 SASEGT. Losses at the gene ends were 6 bases for V and 5 bases for J; bases not matched to a gene: 7. There are 15 residues in the CDR3.

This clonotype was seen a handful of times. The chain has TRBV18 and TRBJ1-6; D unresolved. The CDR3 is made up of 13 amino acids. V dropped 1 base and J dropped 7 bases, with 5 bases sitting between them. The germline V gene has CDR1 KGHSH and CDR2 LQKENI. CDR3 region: CASSPQQNSPLHF. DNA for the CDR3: TGTGCCAGCTCACCACAGCAGAATTCACCCCTCCACTTT.

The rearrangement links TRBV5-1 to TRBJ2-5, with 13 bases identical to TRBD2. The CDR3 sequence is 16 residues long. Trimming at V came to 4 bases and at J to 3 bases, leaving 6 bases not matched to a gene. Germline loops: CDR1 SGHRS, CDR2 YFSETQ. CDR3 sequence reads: CASSVGLAGLKETQYF. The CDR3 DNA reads TGCGCCAGCAGCGTGGGACTAGCGGGGTTAAAAGAGACCCAGTACTTC.

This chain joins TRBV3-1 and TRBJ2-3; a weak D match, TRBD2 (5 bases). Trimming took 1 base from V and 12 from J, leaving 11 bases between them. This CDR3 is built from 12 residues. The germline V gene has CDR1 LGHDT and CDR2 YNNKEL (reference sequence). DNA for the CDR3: TGTGCCAGCAGCCAAGTGGAACTAGTTCAGTATTTT. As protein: CASSQVELVQYF.

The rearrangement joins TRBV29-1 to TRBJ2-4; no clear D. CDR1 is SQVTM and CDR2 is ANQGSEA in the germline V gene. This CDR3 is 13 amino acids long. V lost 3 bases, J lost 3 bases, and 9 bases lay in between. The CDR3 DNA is TGCAGCGTTGATGTTGATAGCAAAAACATTCAGTACTTC. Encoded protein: CSVDVDSKNIQYF.

The CDR3 loop is CASSELPTRGPKGGYTF. Here the CDR3 DNA reads TGTGCCAGCAGCGAATTACCAACCAGGGGACCAAAGGGGGGCTACACCTTC. The V gene is TRBV7-3, the J gene TRBJ1-2; D possibly corresponds to TRBD1 (6 bases). Per germline, CDR1 SGHTA and CDR2 FQGTGA. The CDR3 has 17 residues. The V end was cut by 5 bases, the J end by 8 bases, with 27 bases between.

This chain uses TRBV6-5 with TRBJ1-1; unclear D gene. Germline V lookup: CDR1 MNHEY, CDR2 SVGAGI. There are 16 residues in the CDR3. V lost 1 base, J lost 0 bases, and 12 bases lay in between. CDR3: CASSYFTASMNTEAFF. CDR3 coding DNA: TGTGCCAGCAGTTACTTCACCGCCTCGATGAACACTGAAGCTTTCTTT.

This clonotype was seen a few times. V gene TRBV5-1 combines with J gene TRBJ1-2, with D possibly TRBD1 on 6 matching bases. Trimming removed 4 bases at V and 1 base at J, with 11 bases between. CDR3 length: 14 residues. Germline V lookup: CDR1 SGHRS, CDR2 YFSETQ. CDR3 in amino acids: CASSPQQGNYGYTF. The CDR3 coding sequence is TGCGCCAGCAGCCCTCAACAGGGTAACTATGGCTACACCTTC.

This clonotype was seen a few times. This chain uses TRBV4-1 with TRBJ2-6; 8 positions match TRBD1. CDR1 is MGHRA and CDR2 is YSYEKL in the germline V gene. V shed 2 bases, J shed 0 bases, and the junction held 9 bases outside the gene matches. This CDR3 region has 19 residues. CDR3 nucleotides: TGCGCCAGCAGCCAAACCCCCGGACAGGGAGTCTCTGGGGCCAACGTCCTGACTTTC. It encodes CASSQTPGQGVSGANVLTF.

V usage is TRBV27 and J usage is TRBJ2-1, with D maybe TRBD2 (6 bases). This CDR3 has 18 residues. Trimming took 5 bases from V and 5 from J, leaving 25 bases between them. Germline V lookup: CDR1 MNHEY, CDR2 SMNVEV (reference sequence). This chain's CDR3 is CASSVMWSSGRKDNEQFF. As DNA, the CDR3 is TGTGCCAGCAGTGTCATGTGGTCAAGCGGGCGGAAGGACAATGAGCAGTTCTTC.

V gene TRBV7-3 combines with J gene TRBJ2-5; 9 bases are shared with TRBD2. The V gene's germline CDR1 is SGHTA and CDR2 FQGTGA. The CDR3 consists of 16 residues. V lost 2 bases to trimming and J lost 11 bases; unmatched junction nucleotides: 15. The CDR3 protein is CASSLVAGGLWNEQYF. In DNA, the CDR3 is TGTGCCAGCAGCTTAGTCGCGGGGGGGCTATGGAATGAGCAGTACTTC.

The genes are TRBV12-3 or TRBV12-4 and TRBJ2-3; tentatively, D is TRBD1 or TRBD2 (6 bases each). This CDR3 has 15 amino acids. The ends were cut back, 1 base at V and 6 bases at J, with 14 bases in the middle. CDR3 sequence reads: CASSLEGGQDDTQYF. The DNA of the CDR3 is TGTGCCAGCAGTTTAGAGGGGGGCCAGGATGATACGCAGTATTTT.

CDR3 in DNA: TGTGCCACCAGCAGAGATACGGGGACAACTAACTATGGCTACACCTTC. Residues: CATSRDTGTTNYGYTF. The chain is built from TRBV15 and TRBJ1-2; possibly TRBD1 for D (6 bases). With 0 bases removed from V and 0 bases from J, the gap between germline ends came to 11 bases. The V gene's germline CDR1 is LNHNV and CDR2 YYDKDF (reference sequence). The CDR3 sequence is 16 residues long. Complete variable domain (other parts from reference TRBV15 and TRBJ1-2): DAMVIQNPRYQVTQFGKPVTLSCSQTLNHNVMYWYQQKSSQAPKLLFHYYDKDFNNEADTPDNFQSRRPNTSFCFLDIRSPGLGDTAMYLCATSRDTGTTNYGYTFGSGTRLTVV.

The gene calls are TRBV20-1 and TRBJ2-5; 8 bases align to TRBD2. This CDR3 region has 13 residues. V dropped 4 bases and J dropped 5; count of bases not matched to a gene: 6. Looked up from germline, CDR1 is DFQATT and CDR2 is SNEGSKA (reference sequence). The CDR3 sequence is CSAKAGGGETQYF. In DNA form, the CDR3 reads TGCAGTGCTAAGGCGGGAGGTGGGGAGACCCAGTACTTC.

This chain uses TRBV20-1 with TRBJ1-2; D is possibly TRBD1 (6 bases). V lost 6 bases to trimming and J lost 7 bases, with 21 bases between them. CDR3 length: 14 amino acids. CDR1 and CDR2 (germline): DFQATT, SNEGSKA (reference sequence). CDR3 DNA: TGCAGTGCCCTGAAGGTACAGGGTTCCTCTGGCTACACCTTC. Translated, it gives CSALKVQGSSGYTF.

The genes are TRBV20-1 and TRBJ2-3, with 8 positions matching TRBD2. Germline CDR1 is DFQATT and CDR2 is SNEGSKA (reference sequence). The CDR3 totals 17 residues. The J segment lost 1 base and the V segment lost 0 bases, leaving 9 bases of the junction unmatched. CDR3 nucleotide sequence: TGCAGTGCTAGAGATGTAGCGGGGACTTCGGGCACAGATACGCAGTATTTT. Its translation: CSARDVAGTSGTDTQYF.

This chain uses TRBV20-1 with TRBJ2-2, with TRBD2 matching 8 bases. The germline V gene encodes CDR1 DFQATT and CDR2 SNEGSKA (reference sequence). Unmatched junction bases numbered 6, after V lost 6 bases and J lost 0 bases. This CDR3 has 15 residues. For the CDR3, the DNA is TGCAGTGCCTTGGGAGCGGGAGCGAACACCGGGGAGCTGTTTTTT. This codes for CSALGAGANTGELFF.

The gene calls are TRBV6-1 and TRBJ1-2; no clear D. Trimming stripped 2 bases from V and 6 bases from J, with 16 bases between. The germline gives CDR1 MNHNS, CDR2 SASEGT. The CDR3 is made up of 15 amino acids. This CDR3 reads CASSEMADGRNGYTF. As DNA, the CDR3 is TGTGCCAGCAGTGAAATGGCAGATGGGAGGAATGGCTACACCTTC.